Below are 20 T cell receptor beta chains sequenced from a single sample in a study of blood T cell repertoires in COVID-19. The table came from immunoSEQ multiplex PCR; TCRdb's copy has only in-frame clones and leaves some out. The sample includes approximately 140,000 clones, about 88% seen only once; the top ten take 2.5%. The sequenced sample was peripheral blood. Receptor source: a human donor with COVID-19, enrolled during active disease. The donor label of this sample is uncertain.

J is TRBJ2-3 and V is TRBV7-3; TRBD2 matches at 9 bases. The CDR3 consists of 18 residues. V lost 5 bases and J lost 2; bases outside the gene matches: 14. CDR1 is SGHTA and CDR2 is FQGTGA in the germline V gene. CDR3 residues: CASSPRVGAGGTTDTQYF. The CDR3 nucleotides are TGTGCCAGCAGCCCCAGGGTCGGAGCGGGGGGAACCACAGATACGCAGTATTTT.

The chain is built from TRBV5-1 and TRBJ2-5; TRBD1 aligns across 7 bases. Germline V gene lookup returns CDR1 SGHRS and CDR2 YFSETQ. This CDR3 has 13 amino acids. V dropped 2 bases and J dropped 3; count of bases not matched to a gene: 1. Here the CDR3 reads CASSFQGEETQYF. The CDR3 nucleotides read TGCGCCAGCAGCTTTCAGGGGGAAGAGACCCAGTACTTC.

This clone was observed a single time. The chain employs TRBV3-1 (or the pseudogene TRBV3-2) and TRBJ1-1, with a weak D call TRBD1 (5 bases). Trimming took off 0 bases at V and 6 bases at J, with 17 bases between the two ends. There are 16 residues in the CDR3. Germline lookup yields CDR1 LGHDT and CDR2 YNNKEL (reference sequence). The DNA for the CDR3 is TGTGCCAGCAGCCAAGAGGTATGGGCGGGGGACCCTGAAGCTTTCTTT. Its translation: CASSQEVWAGDPEAFF.

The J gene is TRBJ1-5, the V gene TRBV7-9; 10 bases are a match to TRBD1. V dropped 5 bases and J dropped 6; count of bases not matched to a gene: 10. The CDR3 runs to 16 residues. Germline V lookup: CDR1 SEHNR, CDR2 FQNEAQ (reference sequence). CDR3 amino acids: CASSSGGTGESQPQHF. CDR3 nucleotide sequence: TGTGCCAGCAGCAGCGGAGGGACAGGGGAGAGTCAGCCCCAGCATTTT.

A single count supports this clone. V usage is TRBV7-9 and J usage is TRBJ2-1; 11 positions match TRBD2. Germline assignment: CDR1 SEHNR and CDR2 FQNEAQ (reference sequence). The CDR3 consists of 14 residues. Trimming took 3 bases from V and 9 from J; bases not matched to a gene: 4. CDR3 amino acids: CASSFSGGAGEQFF. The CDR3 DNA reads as TGTGCCAGCAGCTTTAGCGGGGGGGCAGGTGAGCAGTTCTTC. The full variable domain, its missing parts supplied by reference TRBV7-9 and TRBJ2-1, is DTGVSQNPRHKITKRGQNVTFRCDPISEHNRLYWYRQTLGQGPEFLTYFQNEAQLEKSRLLSDRFSAERPKGSFSTLEIQRTEQGDSAMYLCASSFSGGAGEQFFGPGTRLTVL.

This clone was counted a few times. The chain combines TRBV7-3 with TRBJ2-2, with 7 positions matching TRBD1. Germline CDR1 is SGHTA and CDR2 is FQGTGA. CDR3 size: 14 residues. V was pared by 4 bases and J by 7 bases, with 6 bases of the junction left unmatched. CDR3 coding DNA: TGTGCCAGCAGCTCGACAGGGAGCGACGGGGAGCTGTTTTTT. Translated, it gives CASSSTGSDGELFF.

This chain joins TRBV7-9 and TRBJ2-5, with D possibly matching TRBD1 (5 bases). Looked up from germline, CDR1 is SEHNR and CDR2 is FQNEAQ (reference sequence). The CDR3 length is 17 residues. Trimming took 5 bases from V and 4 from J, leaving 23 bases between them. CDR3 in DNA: TGTGCCAGCAGCCCCACGGGTGGTACAGCAAGGGGAGAGACCCAGTACTTC. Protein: CASSPTGGTARGETQYF.

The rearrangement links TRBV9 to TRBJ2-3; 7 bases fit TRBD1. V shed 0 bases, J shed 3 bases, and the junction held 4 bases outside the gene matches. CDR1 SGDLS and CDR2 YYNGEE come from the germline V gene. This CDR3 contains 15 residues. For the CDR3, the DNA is TGTGCCAGCAGCGTAGCACCCAGGGGGACAGATACGCAGTATTTT. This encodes CASSVAPRGTDTQYF.

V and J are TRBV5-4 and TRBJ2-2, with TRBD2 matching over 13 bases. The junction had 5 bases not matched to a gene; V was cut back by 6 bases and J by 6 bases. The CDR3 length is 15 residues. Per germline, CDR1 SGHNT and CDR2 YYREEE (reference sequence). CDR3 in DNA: TGTGCCAGCACCCGCGGGACTAGCGGGGCCGGGGAGCTGTTTTTT. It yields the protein CASTRGTSGAGELFF. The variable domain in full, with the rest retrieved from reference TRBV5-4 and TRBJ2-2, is ETGVTQSPTHLIKTRGQQVTLRCSSQSGHNTVSWYQQALGQGPQFIFQYYREEENGRGNFPPRFSGLQFPNYSSELNVNALELDDSALYLCASTRGTSGAGELFFGEGSRLTVL.

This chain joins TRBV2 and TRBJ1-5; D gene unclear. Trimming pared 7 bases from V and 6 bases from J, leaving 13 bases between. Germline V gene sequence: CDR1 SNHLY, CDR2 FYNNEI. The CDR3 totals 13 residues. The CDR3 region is CASKLTEGQPQHF. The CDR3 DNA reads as TGTGCCAGCAAATTAACCGAGGGTCAGCCCCAGCATTTT.

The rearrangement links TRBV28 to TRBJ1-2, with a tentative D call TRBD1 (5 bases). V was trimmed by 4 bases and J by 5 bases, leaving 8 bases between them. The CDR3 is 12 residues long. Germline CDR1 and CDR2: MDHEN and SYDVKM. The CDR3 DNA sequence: TGTGCCAGCAGTTGGAGACAGTATGGCTACACCTTC. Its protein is CASSWRQYGYTF.

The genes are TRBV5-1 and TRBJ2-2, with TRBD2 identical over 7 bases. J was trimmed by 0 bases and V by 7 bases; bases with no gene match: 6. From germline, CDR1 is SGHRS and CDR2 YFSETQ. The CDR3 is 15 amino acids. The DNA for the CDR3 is TGCGCCAGCGCAACTAGCGCCTCGAACACCGGGGAGCTGTTTTTT. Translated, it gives CASATSASNTGELFF.

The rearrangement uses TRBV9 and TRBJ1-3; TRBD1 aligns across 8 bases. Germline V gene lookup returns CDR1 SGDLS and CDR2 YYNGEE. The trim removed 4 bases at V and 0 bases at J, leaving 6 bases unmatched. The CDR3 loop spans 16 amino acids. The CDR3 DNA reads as TGTGCCAGCAGCACCCAAACAGGGGGCTCTGGAAACACCATATATTTT. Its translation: CASSTQTGGSGNTIYF.

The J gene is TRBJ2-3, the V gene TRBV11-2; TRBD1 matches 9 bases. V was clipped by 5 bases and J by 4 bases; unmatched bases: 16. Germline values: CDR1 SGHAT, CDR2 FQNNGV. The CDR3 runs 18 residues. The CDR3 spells CASSQDWGGTGMADTQYF. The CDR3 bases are TGTGCCAGCAGCCAGGATTGGGGGGGGACAGGGATGGCAGATACGCAGTATTTT.

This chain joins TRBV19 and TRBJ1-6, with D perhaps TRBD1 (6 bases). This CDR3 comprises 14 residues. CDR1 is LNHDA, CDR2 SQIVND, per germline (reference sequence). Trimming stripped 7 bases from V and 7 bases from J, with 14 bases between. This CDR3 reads CASTPGTWNSPLHF. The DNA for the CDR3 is TGTGCCAGTACCCCTGGGACATGGAATTCACCCCTCCACTTT.

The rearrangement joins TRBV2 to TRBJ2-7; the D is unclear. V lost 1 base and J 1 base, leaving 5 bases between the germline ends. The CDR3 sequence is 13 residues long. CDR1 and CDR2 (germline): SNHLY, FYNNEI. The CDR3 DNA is TGTGCCAGCAGTGAAGTACAGTCCTACGAGCAGTACTTC. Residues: CASSEVQSYEQYF. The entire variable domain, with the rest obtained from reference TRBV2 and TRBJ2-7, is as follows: EPEVTQTPSHQVTQMGQEVILRCVPISNHLYFYWYRQILGQKVEFLVSFYNNEISEKSEIFDDQFSVERPDGSNFTLKIRSTKLEDSAMYFCASSEVQSYEQYFGPGTRLTVT.

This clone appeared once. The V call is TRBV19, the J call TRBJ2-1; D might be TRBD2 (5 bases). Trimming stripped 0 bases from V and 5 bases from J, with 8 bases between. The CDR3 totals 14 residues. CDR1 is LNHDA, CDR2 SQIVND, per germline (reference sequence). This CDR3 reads CASSIDSVDNEQFF. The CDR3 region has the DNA TGTGCCAGTAGTATAGATAGCGTCGACAATGAGCAGTTCTTC.

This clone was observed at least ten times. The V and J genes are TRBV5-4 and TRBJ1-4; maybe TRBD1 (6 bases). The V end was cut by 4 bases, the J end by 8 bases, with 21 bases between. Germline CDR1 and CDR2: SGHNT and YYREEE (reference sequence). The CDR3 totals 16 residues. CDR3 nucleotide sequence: TGTGCCAGCAGCGGTACAGGGCCGGGTCCTTCGGAAAAACTGTTTTTT. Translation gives CASSGTGPGPSEKLFF.

The CDR3: CASSPGTSGEQYF. CDR3 bases: TGTGCCAGCAGCCCCGGGACTAGCGGTGAGCAGTACTTC. The chain recombines TRBV6-5 with TRBJ2-7; 11 bases align to TRBD2. CDR1 MNHEY and CDR2 SVGAGI come from the germline V gene. Trimming took 6 bases from V and 7 from J; bases not matched to a gene: 5. CDR3 length: 13 amino acids.

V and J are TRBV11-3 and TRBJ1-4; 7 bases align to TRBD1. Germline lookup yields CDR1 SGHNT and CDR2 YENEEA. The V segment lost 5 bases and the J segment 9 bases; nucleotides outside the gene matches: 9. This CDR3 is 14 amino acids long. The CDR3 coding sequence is TGTGCCAGCAGCCCCGGAGGGGGCGGGAAAAAACTGTTTTTT. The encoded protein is CASSPGGGGKKLFF.